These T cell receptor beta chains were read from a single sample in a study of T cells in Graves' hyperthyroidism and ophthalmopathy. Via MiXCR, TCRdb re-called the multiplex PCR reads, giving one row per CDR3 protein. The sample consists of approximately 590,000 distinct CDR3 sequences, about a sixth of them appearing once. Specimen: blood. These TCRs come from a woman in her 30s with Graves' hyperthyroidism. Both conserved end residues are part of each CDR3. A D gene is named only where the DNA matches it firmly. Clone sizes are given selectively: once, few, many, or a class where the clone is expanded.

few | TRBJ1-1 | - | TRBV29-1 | TGCAGCGTTGAAGTACGCCAGGGGTTCGTTGTTACTGAAGCTTTCTTT | CSVEVRQGFVVTEAFF
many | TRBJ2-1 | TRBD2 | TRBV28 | TGTGCCAGCAGTTTGTTAGCGGGAGTAGTCAATGAGCAGTTCTTC | CASSLLAGVVNEQFF
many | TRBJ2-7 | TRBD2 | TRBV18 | TGTGCCAGCTCCCCGCGGCGGGAGGGGAACGAGCAGTACTTC | CASSPRREGNEQYF
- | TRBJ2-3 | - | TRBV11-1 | TGTGCCAGCAGCCGCGACGGGAAAAGCACAGATACGCAGTATTTT | CASSRDGKSTDTQYF
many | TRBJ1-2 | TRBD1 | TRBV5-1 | TGCGCCAGCAGCTCGATCGAGAACAGGGGACCTAACTATGGCTACACCTTC | CASSSIENRGPNYGYTF
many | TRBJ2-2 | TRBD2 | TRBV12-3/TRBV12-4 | TGTGCCAGCAGGTTAGGGACTAGCGGCACCGGGGAGCTGTTTTTT | CASRLGTSGTGELFF
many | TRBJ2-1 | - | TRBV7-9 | TGTGCCAGCAGCCCTACCCACGGCCTCGAACCTCCGGATGAGCAGTTCTTC | CASSPTHGLEPPDEQFF
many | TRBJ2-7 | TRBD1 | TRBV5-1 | TGCGCCAGCAGCTTGAGCCGACAGGGCGAGCAGTACTTC | CASSLSRQGEQYF
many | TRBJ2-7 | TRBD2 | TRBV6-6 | TGTGCCAGCAGTTACTCGGGGGGAGCGGGAGTAAACGAGCAGTACTTC | CASSYSGGAGVNEQYF
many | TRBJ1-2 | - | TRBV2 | TGTGCCAGCAGAGCTAACTATGGCTACACCTTC | CASRANYGYTF
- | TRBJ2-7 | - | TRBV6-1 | TGTGCTACAGGGCGGAGCTCCTACGAGCAGTACTTC | CATGRSSYEQYF
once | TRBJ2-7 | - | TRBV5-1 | TGCGCCAGCAGCTTGGATGCGGGGCCCGAGCAGTACTTC | CASSLDAGPEQYF
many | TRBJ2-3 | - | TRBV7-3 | TGTGCCAGCAGCTTAAATTCGGCTAGCGTTACGGATACGCAGTATTTT | CASSLNSASVTDTQYF
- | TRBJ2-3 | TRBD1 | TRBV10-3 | TGTGCCATCACCGGACAGGGAACAGATACGCAGTATTTT | CAITGQGTDTQYF
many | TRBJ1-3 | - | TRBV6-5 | TGTGCCAGCAGTTACGTGGTCGGCGGAAACACCATATATTTT | CASSYVVGGNTIYF
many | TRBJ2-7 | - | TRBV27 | TGTGCCAGCAGTTTAGGTCAGGGGTTTTCCCTCTACGAGCAGTACTTC | CASSLGQGFSLYEQYF
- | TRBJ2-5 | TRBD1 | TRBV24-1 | TGTGCCACCAGCGCCCCAGGGGGCGAAGAGACCCAGTACTTC | CATSAPGGEETQYF
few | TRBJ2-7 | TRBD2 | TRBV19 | TGTGCCAGTAGTATACTTCTCGGGAGGTCTCCCTACGAGCAGTACTTC | CASSILLGRSPYEQYF
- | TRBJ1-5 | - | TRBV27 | TGTGCCTGCTGGGACAGCAATCAGCCCCAGCATTTT | CACWDSNQPQHF
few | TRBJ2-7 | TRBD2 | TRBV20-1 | TGCAGTGCTAGAGAACCTCTAGCGGCCTACGGGCAGTACTTC | CSAREPLAAYGQYF
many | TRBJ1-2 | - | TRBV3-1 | TGTGCCAGCAGCCAAGAGGGCAGCCCGATGACGGGCTACACCTTC | CASSQEGSPMTGYTF
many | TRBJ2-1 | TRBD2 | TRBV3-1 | TGTGCCAGCAGCCAACCGGGACTAGCGGGAGTTGAGCAGTTCTTC | CASSQPGLAGVEQFF
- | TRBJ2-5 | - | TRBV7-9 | TGTGCCAGCAGCTTTCTGAGGGGGGCCCAAGAGACCCAGTACTTC | CASSFLRGAQETQYF
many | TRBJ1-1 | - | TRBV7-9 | TGTGCCAGCAGTTCCGGACCGAGCACTGAAGCTTTCTTT | CASSSGPSTEAFF
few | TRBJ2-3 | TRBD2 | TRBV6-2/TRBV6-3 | TGTGCCAGCAAACTAGCGGGAGTTAATACGCAGTATTTT | CASKLAGVNTQYF
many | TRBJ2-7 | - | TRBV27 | TGTGCCAGCAGTTCAAGATCAACCGGGACCGAATCCTACGAGCAGTACTTC | CASSSRSTGTESYEQYF
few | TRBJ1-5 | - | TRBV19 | TGTGCCAGTAGTATTTGGGTTCCGGGGGCCCATCAGCCCCAGCATTTT | CASSIWVPGAHQPQHF
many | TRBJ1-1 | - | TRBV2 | TGTGCCAGCAGTGTGCAGGGCGTCCTGAACACTGAAGCTTTCTTT | CASSVQGVLNTEAFF
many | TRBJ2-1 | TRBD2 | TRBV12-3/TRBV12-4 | TGTGCCAGCAGCCCAGAAGCGGGAACCACTACCTCCTACAATGAGCAGTTCTTC | CASSPEAGTTTSYNEQFF
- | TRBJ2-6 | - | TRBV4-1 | TGCGCCAGCAGCCAAGACAGTATGTCTGGGGCCAACGTCCTGACTTTC | CASSQDSMSGANVLTF
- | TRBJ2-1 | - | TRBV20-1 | TGCAGTGCTCCTGATAGCGGAAGAATGTCCTACAATGAGCAGTTCTTC | CSAPDSGRMSYNEQFF
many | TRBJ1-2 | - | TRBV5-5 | TGTGCCAGCAGCTTAGTCTTGCCAGCAGCTAACTATGGCTACACCTTC | CASSLVLPAANYGYTF
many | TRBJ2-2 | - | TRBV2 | TGTGCCAGCAGTGAGGAGACCGCGGACACCGGGGAGCTGTTTTTT | CASSEETADTGELFF
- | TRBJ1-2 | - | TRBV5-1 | TGCGCCAGCAGCCAGGACTTCTATGGCTACACCTTC | CASSQDFYGYTF
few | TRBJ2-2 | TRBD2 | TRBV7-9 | TGTGCCAGCAGCACGATATTTCGCGGGAGGGCCGACACCGGGGAGCTGTTTTTT | CASSTIFRGRADTGELFF
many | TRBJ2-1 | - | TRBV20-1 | TGCAGTGCTAGTCCGCTAGGGAATGAGCAGTTCTTC | CSASPLGNEQFF